This T cell receptor beta chain was observed in a study of PD-1 blockade in classical Hodgkin lymphoma. V lost 2 bases and J 2 bases, leaving 8 bases between the germline ends. The CDR3 spans 14 residues. Germline V gene lookup returns CDR1 SGHKS and CDR2 YYEKEE (reference sequence). Every patient had relapsed following autologous stem cell transplantation, and cohorts differed in brentuximab vedotin exposure. The table came from immunoSEQ multiplex PCR; TCRdb's copy has only in-frame clones and leaves some out. The table lists about 93,000 clones, roughly 79% of them singletons. This clonotype was sampled from a human donor with classical Hodgkin lymphoma. This sequence joins TRBV5-5 and TRBJ2-1; maybe TRBD2 (5 bases). The sample in question was peripheral blood mononuclear cells (PBMCs), obtained before the second cycle of nivolumab. CDR3 protein: CASSLDYTYNEQFF. In DNA form, the CDR3 reads TGTGCCAGCAGCTTAGACTACACCTACAATGAGCAGTTCTTC.